These 27 T cell receptor beta chains originate from one sample sequenced in a study of read filtering for tumor transcriptome and immune sequencing. From roughly 400 ng of RNA, a library with molecular barcoded alpha/delta and beta/gamma adaptors was made. TCRdb reprocessed the reads via MiXCR and lists one record per CDR3 protein. The data contain 100,000 to 150,000 distinct CDR3 sequences, 13% of them seen just once; the ten biggest clones take up around 8.2%. The sequenced sample was a population of CD138-negative cells sorted from bone marrow. The receptors were gathered from a donor aged 40 or older with multiple myeloma.

This clonotype was counted ten times or more. This sequence joins TRBV4-1 and TRBJ2-7; D may be TRBD1 (6 bases). There are 14 residues in the CDR3. From germline, CDR1 is MGHRA and CDR2 YSYEKL. The V and J ends lost 5 bases and 3 bases respectively, with 14 bases between them. This CDR3 is CASSLTGQDYEQYF. The DNA for the CDR3 is TGCGCCAGCAGCTTAACAGGGCAGGACTACGAGCAGTACTTC.

The sample holds many counts of this clonotype. This CDR3 reads CASSEGGVWNTGELFF. CDR3 in DNA: TGTGCCAGCAGTGAAGGGGGAGTGTGGAACACCGGGGAGCTGTTTTTT. The chain couples TRBV25-1 to TRBJ2-2; either TRBD1 or TRBD2 may supply D (5 bases each). CDR1 and CDR2 (germline): MGHDK, SYGVNS. The germline V and J ends were trimmed by 2 bases and 1 base, with 11 bases remaining between them. This CDR3 comprises 16 residues.

The rearrangement uses TRBV7-2 and TRBJ2-2, with a tentative D call TRBD1 (5 bases). Trimming stripped 3 bases from V and 4 bases from J, with 9 bases between. CDR1 and CDR2 (germline): SGHTA, FQGNSA. The CDR3 runs to 14 residues. The DNA for the CDR3 is TGTGCCAGCAGCTTCCAGGGCCTCACCGGGGAGCTGTTTTTT. Protein product: CASSFQGLTGELFF.

There are many counts of this clonotype. The chain joins TRBV6-6 to TRBJ2-7; D uncertain. Trimming shortened V by 0 bases and J by 1 base, and 16 bases separated the two germline ends. Germline values: CDR1 MNHNY, CDR2 SVGAGI (reference sequence). The CDR3 totals 17 residues. This CDR3 is CASSYSSVNFGSYEQYF. CDR3 DNA sequence: TGTGCCAGCAGTTACTCGTCGGTTAATTTTGGGTCCTACGAGCAGTACTTC.

This clonotype was picked up many times. The genes are TRBV11-2 and TRBJ2-1; 8 nucleotides line up with TRBD1. V trimming: 6 bases; J trimming: 5 bases; junction bases outside the gene matches: 6. The CDR3 loop spans 14 amino acids. Germline loops: CDR1 SGHAT, CDR2 FQNNGV. The CDR3 loop is CASRPDRDHNEQFF. The CDR3 DNA is TGTGCCAGCAGACCGGACAGGGACCACAATGAGCAGTTCTTC.

This clonotype was counted only a few times. The chain is built from TRBV19 and TRBJ2-3, with 7 nucleotides matching TRBD2. Germline lookup yields CDR1 LNHDA and CDR2 SQIVND (reference sequence). V shed 3 bases and J 3 bases; nucleotides not matched to a gene: 9. The CDR3 totals 16 residues. The CDR3 region has the DNA TGTGCCAGTAGTATCGCCGGGCGGGAGATAACAGATACGCAGTATTTT. Its protein product is CASSIAGREITDTQYF.

The chain uses TRBV6-1 and TRBJ2-5, with D perhaps matching TRBD1 or TRBD2 (5 bases each). Germline CDR1 MNHNS, CDR2 SASEGT. V was shortened by 10 bases and J by 9 bases, with 15 bases between the two germline ends. CDR3 length: 11 amino acids. The CDR3 DNA is TGTGCCATGGGACGCCTTTGGGCCCAGTACTTC. Translated: CAMGRLWAQYF.

This clonotype was observed many times. The chain couples TRBV2 to TRBJ2-1; 12 positions match TRBD2. Per the germline V gene, CDR1 is SNHLY and CDR2 is FYNNEI. The CDR3 sequence is 16 residues long. Unmatched junction bases numbered 7, after V lost 10 bases and J lost 0 bases. The CDR3 here is CATGLAGLSSYNEQFF. The CDR3 nucleotides read TGTGCCACAGGACTAGCGGGACTGAGCTCCTACAATGAGCAGTTCTTC.

This clonotype was seen a handful of times. The chain employs TRBV19 and TRBJ2-2; D is unclear. Germline loops: CDR1 LNHDA, CDR2 SQIVND (reference sequence). Trimming cost V 7 bases and J 5 bases, with 14 bases left between them. The CDR3 runs to 14 residues. The CDR3 spells CASKSQQLTGELFF. DNA of the CDR3: TGTGCCAGTAAAAGCCAGCAGCTTACCGGGGAGCTGTTTTTT.

At least ten counts were recorded for this clonotype. This rearrangement joins TRBV12-3 or TRBV12-4 to TRBJ1-4; TRBD1 agrees at 8 bases. Germline trimming cut 2 bases from V and 11 bases from J; bases unmatched to any gene: 10. This CDR3 has 15 amino acids. In DNA, the CDR3 is TGTGCCAGCAGTTTAAAGGGACAGGTTGGGGGGAAACTGTTTTTT. It yields the protein CASSLKGQVGGKLFF.

This clonotype came up many times. This rearrangement joins TRBV27 to TRBJ2-5; 10 nucleotides align to TRBD2. Germline trimming cut 3 bases from V and 1 base from J; bases unmatched to any gene: 2. The CDR3 covers 15 residues. Germline lookup yields CDR1 MNHEY and CDR2 SMNVEV (reference sequence). The CDR3 sequence: CASSLTSGPQETQYF. The CDR3 region has the DNA TGTGCCAGCAGTTTGACTAGCGGGCCCCAAGAGACCCAGTACTTC.

This clonotype has a count of ten or more. The CDR3 protein is CASSSHYEQYF. CDR3 DNA sequence: TGCGCCAGCAGCTCCCACTACGAGCAGTACTTC. This chain joins TRBV5-1 and TRBJ2-7; D is undetermined. Trimming stripped 3 bases from V and 3 bases from J, with 4 bases between. In germline, CDR1 is SGHRS, CDR2 YFSETQ. The CDR3 length is 11 residues. The whole variable domain, filled in from reference TRBV5-1 and TRBJ2-7, reads KAGVTQTPRYLIKTRGQQVTLSCSPISGHRSVSWYQQTPGQGLQFLFEYFSETQRNKGNFPGRFSGRQFSNSRSEMNVSTLELGDSALYLCASSSHYEQYFGPGTRLTVT.

Concerning this clonotype: This may be a read error: a much more frequent sequence differs by one nucleotide. The chain carries TRBV12-3 or TRBV12-4 and TRBJ2-7; D might be TRBD2 (6 bases). The CDR3 extends over 10 amino acids. With 8 bases removed from V and 9 bases from J, the gap between germline ends came to 11 bases. The CDR3 loop reads CASGSSAQYF. The CDR3, as DNA: TGTGCCAGCGGCTCTAGCGCGCAGTACTTC.

This clonotype was seen ten or more times. The chain links TRBV7-9 to TRBJ2-7, with D possibly TRBD1 on 6 matching bases. Germline lookup yields CDR1 SEHNR and CDR2 FQNEAQ (reference sequence). Trimming pared 5 bases from V and 2 bases from J, leaving 16 bases between. The CDR3 totals 15 residues. The CDR3 loop is CASSQGGGVTYEQYF. In DNA form, the CDR3 reads TGTGCCAGCAGCCAAGGGGGTGGGGTCACCTACGAGCAGTACTTC.

Regarding this clonotype: The conserved final phenylalanine or tryptophan is absent from the CDR3, which likely points to a read error. Because the CDR3's place on the DNA is in doubt, the DNA is left out and the CDR3 is given as listed by TCRdb. This chain links TRBV7-9 with TRBJ2-1. The CDR3 region is 12 residues in length, termini included. Germline V gene lookup returns CDR1 SEHNR and CDR2 FQNEAQ (reference sequence). CDR3 amino acids: CASSSRWDEQSL.

This clonotype was detected ten times or more. The chain joins TRBV7-9 to TRBJ1-2; D not certain. Trimming took 2 bases from V and 5 from J, leaving 12 bases between them. Per the germline V gene, CDR1 is SEHNR and CDR2 is FQNEAQ (reference sequence). This CDR3 is built from 14 residues. CDR3 amino acids: CASSLPSPFYGYTF. The DNA of the CDR3 is TGTGCCAGCAGCTTACCTTCGCCCTTTTATGGCTACACCTTC.

This clonotype was picked up many times. The chain joins TRBV30 to TRBJ1-1; no definite D call. Deletions cut 8 bases from V and 1 base from J, with 8 bases between. The CDR3 has 11 amino acids. Per the germline V gene, CDR1 is GTSNPN and CDR2 is SVGIG (reference sequence). This chain's CDR3 is CASYKNTEAFF. In DNA, the CDR3 is TGTGCCAGCTACAAGAACACTGAAGCTTTCTTT.

In this sample, this clonotype turned up many times. The chain combines TRBV29-1 with TRBJ2-1; possibly TRBD2 for D (5 bases). Germline loops: CDR1 SQVTM, CDR2 ANQGSEA. The V and J ends lost 4 bases and 8 bases respectively, with 12 bases between them. This CDR3 comprises 12 residues. The CDR3: CSVASGGHEQFF. The CDR3 coding sequence is TGCAGCGTTGCCTCCGGCGGGCATGAGCAGTTCTTC.

In this sample, this clonotype turned up many times. This sequence joins TRBV14 and TRBJ2-1, with D possibly matching TRBD2 (6 bases). Germline V gives CDR1 SGHDN, CDR2 FVKESK. CDR3 size: 13 residues. Deletions cut 2 bases from V and 9 bases from J, with 11 bases between. CDR3 coding DNA: TGTGCCAGCAGCCAACTAGCGCGTGGTGAGCAGTTCTTC. Translated, it gives CASSQLARGEQFF.

This chain's CDR3 is CASSLTSKFQPQHF. CDR3 coding DNA: TGTGCCAGCAGCCTGACCTCAAAATTTCAGCCCCAGCATTTT. The chain couples TRBV3-1 to TRBJ1-5; D call uncertain. The germline gives CDR1 LGHDT, CDR2 YNNKEL (reference sequence). This CDR3 region has 14 residues. V was trimmed by 4 bases and J by 6 bases, leaving 13 bases between them.

This clonotype was seen repeatedly, ten times or more. The chain couples TRBV13 to TRBJ2-1; a weak D match, TRBD2 (6 bases). Trimming left V 1 base short and J 4 bases short, with 11 bases between. This CDR3 contains 15 residues. The germline gives CDR1 PRHDT, CDR2 FYEKMQ (reference sequence). The CDR3 coding sequence is TGTGCCAGCAGCTTAGCCGGGAGCCAATACAATGAGCAGTTCTTC. Translated: CASSLAGSQYNEQFF.

This clonotype was counted many times. The rearrangement links TRBV19 to TRBJ2-2; D is perhaps TRBD1 (6 bases). The germline V gene encodes CDR1 LNHDA and CDR2 SQIVND (reference sequence). Trimming left V 5 bases short and J 0 bases short, with 13 bases between. The CDR3 extends over 16 amino acids. The CDR3 loop is CASSWAGVANTGELFF. The CDR3 DNA follows: TGTGCCAGTAGTTGGGCAGGGGTAGCGAACACCGGGGAGCTGTTTTTT.

Of note for this clonotype: A much larger clone differs from this one at a single base, so this may be a read error. The conserved phenylalanine or tryptophan is not found at the CDR3 terminus, so this likely reflects a read error. The chain recombines TRBV7-2 with TRBJ2-3, with D unclear. The germline gives CDR1 SGHTA, CDR2 FQGNSA. Trimming shortened V by 5 bases and J by 8 bases, and 11 bases separated the two germline ends. This CDR3 region has 12 residues. CDR3 region: CASSRAYGTQYS. For the CDR3, the DNA is TGTGCCAGCAGCCGTGCCTACGGTACGCAGTATTCT.

Concerning this clonotype itself: A read error may be the cause here, since a much bigger clone is one base away. The V call is TRBV7-3, the J call TRBJ2-2; D might be TRBD2 (5 bases). The germline V gene has CDR1 SGHTA and CDR2 FQGTGA. This CDR3 comprises 13 residues. The CDR3 DNA reads TGTGCCAGCAGCTCGACAATACCCGGGGAGCCGTTTTTT. Translation: CASSSTIPGEPFF. The full variable domain, in which reference TRBV7-3 and TRBJ2-2 provide the parts outside the CDR3, is GAGVSQTPSNKVTEKGKYVELRCDPISGHTALYWYRQSLGQGPEFLIYFQGTGAADDSGLPNDRFFAVRPEGSVSTLKIQRTERGDSAVYLCASSSTIPGEPFFGEGSRLTVL.

This clonotype was counted ten times or more. The rearrangement links TRBV24-1 to TRBJ2-2, with no clear D. Germline CDR1 is KGHDR and CDR2 is SFDVKD. V was clipped by 3 bases and J by 3 bases, with 16 bases between them. There are 17 residues in the CDR3. CDR3 loop: CATSDRFKVPDTGELFF. CDR3 DNA sequence: TGTGCCACCAGTGATCGGTTTAAGGTCCCGGACACCGGGGAGCTGTTTTTT.

On this clonotype itself: A much more abundant neighbour one base away suggests this may be a read error. The rearrangement joins TRBV20-1 to TRBJ2-1; D perhaps matches TRBD2 (5 bases). The CDR3 spans 14 residues. CDR1 is DFQATT and CDR2 is SNEGSKA in the germline V gene (reference sequence). V dropped 2 bases and J dropped 3 bases, with 11 bases sitting between them. The CDR3 spells CSARRPDYYNEQFF. In nucleotides, the CDR3 is TGCAGTGCTAGAAGGCCAGACTACTACAATGAGCAGTTCTTC.

This clonotype came up many times. The chain carries TRBV7-9 and TRBJ2-2; either TRBD1 or TRBD2 may fit D (5 bases each). The CDR3 covers 15 residues. V was trimmed by 4 bases and J by 0 bases, leaving 9 bases between them. Germline CDR1 and CDR2: SEHNR and FQNEAQ (reference sequence). The DNA of the CDR3 is TGTGCCAGCAGCTCGGGACCCGCGAACACCGGGGAGCTGTTTTTT. Its protein is CASSSGPANTGELFF. Full variable domain (outside the CDR3, taken from reference TRBV7-9 and TRBJ2-2): DTGVSQNPRHKITKRGQNVTFRCDPISEHNRLYWYRQTLGQGPEFLTYFQNEAQLEKSRLLSDRFSAERPKGSFSTLEIQRTEQGDSAMYLCASSSGPANTGELFFGEGSRLTVL.